This T cell receptor beta chain was sequenced in a study of blood T cell repertoires in COVID-19. Measured with immunoSEQ multiplex PCR; TCRdb has only the in-frame clones, and not every one. Of around 120,000 clones listed, more than 60% are singletons. CDR3 length: 16 amino acids. Germline CDR1 and CDR2: SGDLS and YYNGEE. Trimming shortened V by 0 bases and J by 3 bases, and 14 bases separated the two germline ends. The sequenced sample consisted of peripheral blood. This TCR came from a man in his 70s with acute or convalescent COVID-19. This sequence joins TRBV9 and TRBJ2-3; D perhaps matches TRBD2 (5 bases). The CDR3 sequence is CASSVGSSYLTDTQYF. The CDR3 region has the DNA TGTGCCAGCAGCGTAGGGTCTAGCTATCTGACAGATACGCAGTATTTT.